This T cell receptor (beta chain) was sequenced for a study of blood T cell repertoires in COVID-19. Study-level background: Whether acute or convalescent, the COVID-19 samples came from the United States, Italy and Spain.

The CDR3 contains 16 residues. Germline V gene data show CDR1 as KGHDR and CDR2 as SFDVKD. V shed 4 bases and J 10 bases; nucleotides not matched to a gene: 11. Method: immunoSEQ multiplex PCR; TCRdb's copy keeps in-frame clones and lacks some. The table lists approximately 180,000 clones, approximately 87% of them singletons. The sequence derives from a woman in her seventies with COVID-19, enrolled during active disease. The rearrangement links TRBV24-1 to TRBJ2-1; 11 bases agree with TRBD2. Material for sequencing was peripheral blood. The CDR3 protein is CATSDTTSGSFGEQFF. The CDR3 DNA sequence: TGTGCCACCAGTGACACCACTAGCGGGAGCTTTGGCGAGCAGTTCTTC.